These 2 T cell receptor beta chains originate from one sample sequenced in a study of cytomegalovirus exposure and HLA in healthy donors. PCR employed 60 Vbeta and 13 Jbeta primers. Clones were read by immunoSEQ multiplex PCR, and TCRdb kept only the in-frame ones, dropping some. The sample holds fewer than 150,000 clones, about 69% seen once. The sample consisted of PBMCs. The receptors stem from a young man in good health and CMV-seronegative.

V gene TRBV29-1 combines with J gene TRBJ2-7; possible D gene TRBD2, 6 bases. Germline lookup yields CDR1 SQVTM and CDR2 ANQGSEA. V was pared by 2 bases and J by 3 bases, with 17 bases between. The CDR3 totals 15 residues. The CDR3: CSVELTSQSNYEQYF. CDR3 in DNA: TGCAGCGTTGAACTGACTAGTCAATCTAACTACGAGCAGTACTTC.

The chain has TRBV4-3 and TRBJ1-1, with a tentative D call TRBD1 (5 bases). Deletions cut 0 bases from V and 4 bases from J, with 9 bases between. This CDR3 region has 14 residues. Germline V gene lookup returns CDR1 LGHNA and CDR2 YSLEER. CDR3 region: CASSQEPGITEAFF. CDR3 DNA: TGCGCCAGCAGCCAAGAACCAGGGATCACTGAAGCTTTCTTT.